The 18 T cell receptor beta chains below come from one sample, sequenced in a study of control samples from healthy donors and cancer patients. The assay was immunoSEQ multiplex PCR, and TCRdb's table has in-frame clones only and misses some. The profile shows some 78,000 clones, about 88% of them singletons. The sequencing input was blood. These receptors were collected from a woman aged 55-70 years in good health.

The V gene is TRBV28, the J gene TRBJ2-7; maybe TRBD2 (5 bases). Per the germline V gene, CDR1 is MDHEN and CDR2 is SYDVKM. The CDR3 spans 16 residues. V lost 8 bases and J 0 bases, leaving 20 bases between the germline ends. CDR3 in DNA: TGTGCCAGCGGGCCCAGGAGGAACAGTTTCTCCTACGAGCAGTACTTC. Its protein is CASGPRRNSFSYEQYF.

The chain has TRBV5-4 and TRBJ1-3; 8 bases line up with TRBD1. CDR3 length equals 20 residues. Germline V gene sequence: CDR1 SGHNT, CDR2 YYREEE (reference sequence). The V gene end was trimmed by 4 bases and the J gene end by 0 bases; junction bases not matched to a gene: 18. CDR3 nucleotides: TGTGCCAGCAGCCTCCGTCGGACAGGGCGCGGCTCCATCTCTGGAAACACCATATATTTT. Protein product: CASSLRRTGRGSISGNTIYF.

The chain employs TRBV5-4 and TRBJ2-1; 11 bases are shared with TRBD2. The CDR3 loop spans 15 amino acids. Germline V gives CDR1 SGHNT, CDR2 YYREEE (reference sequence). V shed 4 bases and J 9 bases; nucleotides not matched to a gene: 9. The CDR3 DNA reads TGTGCCAGCAGCCCTTCTAGCGGGAGGTCCTTTGAGCAGTTCTTC. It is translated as CASSPSSGRSFEQFF.

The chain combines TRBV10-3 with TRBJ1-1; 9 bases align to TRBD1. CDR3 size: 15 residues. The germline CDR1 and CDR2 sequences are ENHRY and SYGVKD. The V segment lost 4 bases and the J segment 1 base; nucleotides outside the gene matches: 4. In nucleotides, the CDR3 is TGTGCCATCAGTGCGCTGACAGGGGGGAACACTGAAGCTTTCTTT. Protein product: CAISALTGGNTEAFF.

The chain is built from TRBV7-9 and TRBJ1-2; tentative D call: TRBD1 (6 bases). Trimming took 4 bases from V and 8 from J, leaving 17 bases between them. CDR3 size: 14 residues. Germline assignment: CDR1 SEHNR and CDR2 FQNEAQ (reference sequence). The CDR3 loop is CASSYRTEETGYTF. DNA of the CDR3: TGTGCCAGCAGCTACCGGACAGAGGAAACCGGCTACACCTTC.

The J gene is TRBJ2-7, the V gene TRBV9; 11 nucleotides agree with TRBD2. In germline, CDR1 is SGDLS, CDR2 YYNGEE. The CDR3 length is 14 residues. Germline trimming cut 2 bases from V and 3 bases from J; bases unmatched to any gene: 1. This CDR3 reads CASSVGTSGYEQYF. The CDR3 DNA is TGTGCCAGCAGCGTCGGGACTAGCGGCTACGAGCAGTACTTC.

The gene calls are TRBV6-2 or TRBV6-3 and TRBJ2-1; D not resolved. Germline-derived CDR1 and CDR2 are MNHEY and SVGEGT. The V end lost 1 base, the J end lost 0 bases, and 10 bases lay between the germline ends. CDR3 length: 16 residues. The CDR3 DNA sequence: TGTGCCAGCAGTTACTTGGGGTCAAGCTCCTACAATGAGCAGTTCTTC. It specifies CASSYLGSSSYNEQFF.

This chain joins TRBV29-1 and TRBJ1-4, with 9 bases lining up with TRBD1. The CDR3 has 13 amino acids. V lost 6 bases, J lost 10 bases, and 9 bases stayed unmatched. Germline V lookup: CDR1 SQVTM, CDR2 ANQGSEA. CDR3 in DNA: TGCAGCGTGGACAGGGGCCTGGAGGGAAAACTGTTTTTT. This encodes CSVDRGLEGKLFF.

The CDR3 loop is CASSYSEPLGAHTF. The CDR3 region has the DNA TGTGCCAGCAGTTACTCCGAACCCCTCGGGGCGCACACCTTC. The rearrangement joins TRBV6-5 to TRBJ1-2, with a possible D match to TRBD1 (5 bases). This CDR3 is 14 amino acids long. Trimming pared 0 bases from V and 12 bases from J, leaving 17 bases between. Germline V gene lookup returns CDR1 MNHEY and CDR2 SVGAGI.

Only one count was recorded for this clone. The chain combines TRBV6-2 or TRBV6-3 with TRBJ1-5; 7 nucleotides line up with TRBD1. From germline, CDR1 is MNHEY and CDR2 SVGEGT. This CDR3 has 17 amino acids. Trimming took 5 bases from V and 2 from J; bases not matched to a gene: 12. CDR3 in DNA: TGTGCCAGCAGTGGGGGGTGCCAGGGGGTTGGCAATCAGCCCCAGCATTTT. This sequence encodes CASSGGCQGVGNQPQHF.

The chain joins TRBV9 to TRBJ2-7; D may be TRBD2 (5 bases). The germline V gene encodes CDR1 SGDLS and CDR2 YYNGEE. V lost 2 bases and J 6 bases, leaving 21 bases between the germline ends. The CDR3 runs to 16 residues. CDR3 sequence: CASSVAVNPGSGEQYF. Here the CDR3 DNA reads TGTGCCAGCAGCGTCGCCGTCAATCCGGGATCGGGCGAGCAGTACTTC.

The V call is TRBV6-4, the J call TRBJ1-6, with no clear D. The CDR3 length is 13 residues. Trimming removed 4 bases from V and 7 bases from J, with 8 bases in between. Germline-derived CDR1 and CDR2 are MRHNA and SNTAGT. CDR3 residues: CASSVDGNSPLHF. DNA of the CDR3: TGTGCCAGCAGTGTCGATGGGAATTCACCCCTCCACTTT.

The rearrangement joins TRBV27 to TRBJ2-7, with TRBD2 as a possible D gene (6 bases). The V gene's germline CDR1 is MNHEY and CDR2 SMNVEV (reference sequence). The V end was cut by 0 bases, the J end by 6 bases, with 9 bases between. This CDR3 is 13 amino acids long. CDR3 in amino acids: CASSLSRLGEQYF. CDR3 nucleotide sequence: TGTGCCAGCAGTTTATCGCGACTAGGCGAGCAGTACTTC.

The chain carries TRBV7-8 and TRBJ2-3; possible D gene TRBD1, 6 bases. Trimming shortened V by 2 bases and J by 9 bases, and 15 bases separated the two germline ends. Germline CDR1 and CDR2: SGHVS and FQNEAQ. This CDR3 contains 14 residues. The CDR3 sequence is CASSLSFPRGTQYF. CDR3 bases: TGTGCCAGCAGCTTATCGTTTCCGAGGGGGACGCAGTATTTT.

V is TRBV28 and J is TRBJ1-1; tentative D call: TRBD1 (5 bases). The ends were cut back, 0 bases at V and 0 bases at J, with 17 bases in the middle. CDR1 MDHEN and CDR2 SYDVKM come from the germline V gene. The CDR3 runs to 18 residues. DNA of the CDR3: TGTGCCAGCAGTTTATGGGGGCGTTGGGGCAGCTTGAACACTGAAGCTTTCTTT. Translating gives CASSLWGRWGSLNTEAFF.

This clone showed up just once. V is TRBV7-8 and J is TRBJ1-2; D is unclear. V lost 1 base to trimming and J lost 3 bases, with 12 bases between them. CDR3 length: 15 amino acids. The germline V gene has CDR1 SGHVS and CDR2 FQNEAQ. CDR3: CASSLDRAAYYGYTF. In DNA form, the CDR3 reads TGTGCCAGCAGCTTAGATCGTGCAGCGTACTATGGCTACACCTTC.

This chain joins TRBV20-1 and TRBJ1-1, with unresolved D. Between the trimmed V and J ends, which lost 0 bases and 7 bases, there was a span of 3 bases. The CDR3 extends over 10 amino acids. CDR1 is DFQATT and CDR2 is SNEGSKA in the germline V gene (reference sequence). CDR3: CSARESEAFF. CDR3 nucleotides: TGCAGTGCTAGAGAGAGTGAAGCTTTCTTT.

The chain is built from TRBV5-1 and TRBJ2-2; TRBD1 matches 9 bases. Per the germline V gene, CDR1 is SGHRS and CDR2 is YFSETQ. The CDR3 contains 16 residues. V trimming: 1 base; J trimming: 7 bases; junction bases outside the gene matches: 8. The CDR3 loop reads CASSLSPGQGYGELFF. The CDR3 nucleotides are TGCGCCAGCAGCTTGTCGCCGGGACAGGGATACGGGGAGCTGTTTTTT.